What follows describes a single TCR beta chain. Its antigen remains unidentified. The source of the sample is a study of blood T cells in healthy people across ages. The study, taken as a whole, reports: Significant beta diversity loss was already apparent by age approximately 36, declining roughly linearly. With donor CMV status unknown, expanded clonotype changes were possibly confounded.

Using a J-beta primer mix together with a sample-barcoded 5' primer, a second PCR was run for roughly 7 to 12 cycles. Paired-end reads containing CDR3 totaled no fewer than 2.5 million for each sample. TCRdb re-analysed the 5' RACE reads in MiXCR, keeping a single row per CDR3 protein. The sample shows hundreds of thousands of distinct CDR3 sequences, 45% to 70% of them seen only once. CDR3 length: 13 amino acids. Germline V lookup: CDR1 SQVTM, CDR2 ANQGSEA. The trim removed 4 bases at V and 7 bases at J, leaving 4 bases unmatched. Source material: blood. The sequence derives from a man between 35 and 55 years old in good health. The chain is built from TRBV29-1 and TRBJ2-4, with 10 bases that match TRBD1. CDR3 DNA sequence: TGCAGCGTTGGGGGGGGACAGGGGAACATTCAGTACTTC. Amino acid sequence: CSVGGGQGNIQYF.